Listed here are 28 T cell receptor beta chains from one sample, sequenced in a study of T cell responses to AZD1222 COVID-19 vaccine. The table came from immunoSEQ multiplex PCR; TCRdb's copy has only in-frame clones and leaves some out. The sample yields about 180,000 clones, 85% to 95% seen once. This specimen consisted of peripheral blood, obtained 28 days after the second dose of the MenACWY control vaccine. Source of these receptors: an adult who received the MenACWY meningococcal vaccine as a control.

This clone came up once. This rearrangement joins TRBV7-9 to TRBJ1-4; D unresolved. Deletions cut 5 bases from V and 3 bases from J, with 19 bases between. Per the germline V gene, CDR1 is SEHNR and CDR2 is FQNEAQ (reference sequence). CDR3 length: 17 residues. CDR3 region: CASSAREGGGSNEKLFF. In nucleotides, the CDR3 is TGTGCCAGCAGCGCACGGGAAGGCGGCGGGTCTAATGAAAAACTGTTTTTT.

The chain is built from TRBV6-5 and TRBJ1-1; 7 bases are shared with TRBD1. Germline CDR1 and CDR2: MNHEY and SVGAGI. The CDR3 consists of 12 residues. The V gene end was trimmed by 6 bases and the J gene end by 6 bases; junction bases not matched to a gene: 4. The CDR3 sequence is CASSLGTAEAFF. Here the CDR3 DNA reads TGTGCCAGCAGCTTAGGGACAGCTGAAGCTTTCTTT.

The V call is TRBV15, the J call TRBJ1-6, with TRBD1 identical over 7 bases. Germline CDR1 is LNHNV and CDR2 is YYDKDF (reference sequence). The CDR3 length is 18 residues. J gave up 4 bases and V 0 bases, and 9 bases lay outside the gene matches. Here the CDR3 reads CATSRDRPGTAYNSPLHF. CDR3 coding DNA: TGTGCCACCAGCAGAGATCGCCCCGGGACAGCTTATAATTCACCCCTCCACTTT.

The CDR3 sequence is CASGFKLAGTEQYF. CDR3 DNA sequence: TGTGCTAGTGGTTTTAAACTAGCGGGGACCGAGCAGTACTTC. J is TRBJ2-7 and V is TRBV12-5, with 10 bases lining up with TRBD2. After removal of 3 bases from V and 6 bases from J, the junction contained 5 bases not matched to a gene. This CDR3 is built from 14 residues. From germline, CDR1 is LGHNT and CDR2 FRNRAP. Full variable domain (outside the CDR3, taken from reference TRBV12-5 and TRBJ2-7): DARVTQTPRHKVTEMGQEVTMRCQPILGHNTVFWYRQTMMQGLELLAYFRNRAPLDDSGMPKDRFSAEMPDATLATLKIQPSEPRDSAVYFCASGFKLAGTEQYFGPGTRLTVT.

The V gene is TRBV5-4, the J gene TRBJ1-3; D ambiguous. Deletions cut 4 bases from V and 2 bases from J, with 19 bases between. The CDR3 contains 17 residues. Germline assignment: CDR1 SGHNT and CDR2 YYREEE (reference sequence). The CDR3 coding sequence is TGTGCCAGCAGCCCAGTCGGGGATAGGTTCCCTGGAAACACCATATATTTT. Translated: CASSPVGDRFPGNTIYF.

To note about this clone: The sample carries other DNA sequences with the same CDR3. CDR3 nucleotide sequence: TGTGCCAGCTCACCTGACAGAAATCAGCCCCAGCATTTT. Its translation: CASSPDRNQPQHF. The chain employs TRBV18 and TRBJ1-5; D is perhaps TRBD1 (5 bases). The CDR3 has 13 amino acids. The germline V and J ends were trimmed by 3 bases and 4 bases, with 7 bases remaining between them. The V gene's germline CDR1 is KGHSH and CDR2 LQKENI. Full variable domain (rest looked up from reference TRBV18 and TRBJ1-5): NAGVMQNPRHLVRRRGQEARLRCSPMKGHSHVYWYRQLPEEGLKFMVYLQKENIIDESGMPKERFSAEFPKEGPSILRIQQVVRGDSAAYFCASSPDRNQPQHFGDGTRLSIL.

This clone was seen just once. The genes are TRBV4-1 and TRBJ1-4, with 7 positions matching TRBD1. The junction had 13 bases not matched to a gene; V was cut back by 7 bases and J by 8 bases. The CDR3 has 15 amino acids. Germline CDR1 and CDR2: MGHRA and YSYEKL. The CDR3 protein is CASNTGGGGLEKLFF. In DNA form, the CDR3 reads TGCGCCAGCAATACAGGCGGAGGGGGCTTGGAAAAACTGTTTTTT.

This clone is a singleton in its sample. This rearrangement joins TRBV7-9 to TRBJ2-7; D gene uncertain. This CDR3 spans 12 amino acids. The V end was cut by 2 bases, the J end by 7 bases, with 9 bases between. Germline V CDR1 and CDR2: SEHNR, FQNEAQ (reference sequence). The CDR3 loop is CASSLKVTEQYF. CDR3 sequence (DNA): TGTGCCAGCAGCTTAAAGGTAACAGAGCAGTACTTC.

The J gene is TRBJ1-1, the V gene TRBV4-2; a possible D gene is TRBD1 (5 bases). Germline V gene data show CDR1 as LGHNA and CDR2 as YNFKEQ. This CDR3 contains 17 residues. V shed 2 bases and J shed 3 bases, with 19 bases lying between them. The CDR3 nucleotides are TGTGCCAGCAGCCAAATAGGGAGGGGAAGTATGGACACTGAAGCTTTCTTT. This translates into CASSQIGRGSMDTEAFF.

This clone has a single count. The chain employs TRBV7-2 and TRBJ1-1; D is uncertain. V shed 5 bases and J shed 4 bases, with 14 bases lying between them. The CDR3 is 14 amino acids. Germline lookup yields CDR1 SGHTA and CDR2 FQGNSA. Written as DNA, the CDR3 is TGTGCCAGCAGCGCGGATAAGATGATCACTGAAGCTTTCTTT. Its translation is CASSADKMITEAFF.

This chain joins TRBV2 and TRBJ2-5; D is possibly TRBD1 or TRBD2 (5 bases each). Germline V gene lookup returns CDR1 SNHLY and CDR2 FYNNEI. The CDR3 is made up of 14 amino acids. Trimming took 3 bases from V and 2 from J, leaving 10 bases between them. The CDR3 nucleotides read TGTGCCAGCAGTGATCCGGGACCACAAGAGACCCAGTACTTC. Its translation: CASSDPGPQETQYF.

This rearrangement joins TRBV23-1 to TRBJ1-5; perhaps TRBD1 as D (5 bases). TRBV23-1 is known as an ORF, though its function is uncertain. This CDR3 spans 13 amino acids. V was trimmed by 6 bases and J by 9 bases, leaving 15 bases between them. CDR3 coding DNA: TGCGCCAGCAGAGGGGAGAGGTTTGCGCCCCAGCATTTT. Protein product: CASRGERFAPQHF.

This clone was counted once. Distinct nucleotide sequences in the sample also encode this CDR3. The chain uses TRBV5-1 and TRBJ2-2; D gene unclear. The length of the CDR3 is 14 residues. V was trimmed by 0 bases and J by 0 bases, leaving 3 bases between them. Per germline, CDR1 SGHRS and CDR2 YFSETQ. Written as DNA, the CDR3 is TGCGCCAGCAGCTTGGTTGCGAACACCGGGGAGCTGTTTTTT. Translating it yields CASSLVANTGELFF. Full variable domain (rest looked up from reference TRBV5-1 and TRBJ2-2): KAGVTQTPRYLIKTRGQQVTLSCSPISGHRSVSWYQQTPGQGLQFLFEYFSETQRNKGNFPGRFSGRQFSNSRSEMNVSTLELGDSALYLCASSLVANTGELFFGEGSRLTVL.

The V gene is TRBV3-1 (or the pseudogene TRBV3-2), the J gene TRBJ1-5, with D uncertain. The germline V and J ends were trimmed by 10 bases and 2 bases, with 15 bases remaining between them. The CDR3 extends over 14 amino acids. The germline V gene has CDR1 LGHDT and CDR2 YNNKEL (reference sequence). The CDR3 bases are TGTGCCACCTCGTCCGGAAGAGGCAATCAGCCCCAGCATTTT. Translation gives CATSSGRGNQPQHF.

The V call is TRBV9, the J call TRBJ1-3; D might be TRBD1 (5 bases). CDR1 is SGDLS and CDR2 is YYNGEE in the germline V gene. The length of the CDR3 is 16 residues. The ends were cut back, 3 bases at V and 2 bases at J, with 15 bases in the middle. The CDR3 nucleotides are TGTGCCAGCAGCGCAACAAGACGGGGGACTGGAAACACCATATATTTT. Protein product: CASSATRRGTGNTIYF.

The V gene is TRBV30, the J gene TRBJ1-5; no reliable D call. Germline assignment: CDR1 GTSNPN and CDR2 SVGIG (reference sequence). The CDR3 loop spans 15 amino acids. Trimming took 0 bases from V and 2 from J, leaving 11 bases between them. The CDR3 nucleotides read TGTGCCTGGAGTGTAGGGCCCACAGGCAATCAGCCCCAGCATTTT. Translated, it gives CAWSVGPTGNQPQHF.

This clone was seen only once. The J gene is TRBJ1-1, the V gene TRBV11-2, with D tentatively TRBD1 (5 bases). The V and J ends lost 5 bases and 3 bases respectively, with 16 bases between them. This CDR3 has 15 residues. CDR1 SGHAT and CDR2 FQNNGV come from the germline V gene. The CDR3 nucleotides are TGTGCCAGCAGCGGGGTAAGGGGAACGTACACTGAAGCTTTCTTT. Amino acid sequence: CASSGVRGTYTEAFF. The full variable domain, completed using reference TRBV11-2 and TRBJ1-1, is EAGVAQSPRYKIIEKRQSVAFWCNPISGHATLYWYQQILGQGPKLLIQFQNNGVVDDSQLPKDRFSAERLKGVDSTLKIQPAKLEDSAVYLCASSGVRGTYTEAFFGQGTRLTVV.

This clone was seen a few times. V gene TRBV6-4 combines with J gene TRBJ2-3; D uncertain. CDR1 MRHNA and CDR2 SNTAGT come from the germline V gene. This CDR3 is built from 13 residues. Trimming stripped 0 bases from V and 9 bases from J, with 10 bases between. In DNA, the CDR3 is TGTGCCAGCAGTGACTCGAGTCTGACCACGCAGTATTTT. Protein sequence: CASSDSSLTTQYF.

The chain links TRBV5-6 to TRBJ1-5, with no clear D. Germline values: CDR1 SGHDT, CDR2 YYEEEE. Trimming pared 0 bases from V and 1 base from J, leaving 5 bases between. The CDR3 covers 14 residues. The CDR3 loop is CASSLEGSNQPQHF. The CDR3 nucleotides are TGTGCCAGCAGCTTGGAGGGAAGCAATCAGCCCCAGCATTTT.

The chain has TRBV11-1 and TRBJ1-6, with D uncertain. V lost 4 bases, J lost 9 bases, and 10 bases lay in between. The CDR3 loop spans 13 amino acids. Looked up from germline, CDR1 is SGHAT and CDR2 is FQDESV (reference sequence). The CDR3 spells CASSSGIISPLHF. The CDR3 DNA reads TGTGCCAGCAGCTCCGGGATAATTTCACCCCTCCACTTT.

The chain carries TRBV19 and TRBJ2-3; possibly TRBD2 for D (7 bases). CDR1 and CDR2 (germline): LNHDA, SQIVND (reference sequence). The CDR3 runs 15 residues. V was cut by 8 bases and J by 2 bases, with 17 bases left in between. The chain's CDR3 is CASSLGGGITDTQYF. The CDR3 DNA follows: TGTGCCAGTTCCCTAGGGGGGGGGATCACAGATACGCAGTATTTT.

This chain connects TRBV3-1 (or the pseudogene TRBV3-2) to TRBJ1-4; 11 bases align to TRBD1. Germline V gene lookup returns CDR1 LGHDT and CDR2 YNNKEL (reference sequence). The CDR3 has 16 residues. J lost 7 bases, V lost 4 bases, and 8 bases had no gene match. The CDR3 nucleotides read TGTGCCAGCAGCCGCCGACCCGGGACAGGGGGTGAAAAACTGTTTTTT. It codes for CASSRRPGTGGEKLFF.

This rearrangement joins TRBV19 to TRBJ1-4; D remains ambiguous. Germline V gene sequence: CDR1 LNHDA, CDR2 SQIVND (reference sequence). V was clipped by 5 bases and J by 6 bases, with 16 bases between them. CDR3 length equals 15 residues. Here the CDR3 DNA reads TGTGCCAGTAGTCCTAGCGGAGGGTTTGATGAAAAACTGTTTTTT. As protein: CASSPSGGFDEKLFF.

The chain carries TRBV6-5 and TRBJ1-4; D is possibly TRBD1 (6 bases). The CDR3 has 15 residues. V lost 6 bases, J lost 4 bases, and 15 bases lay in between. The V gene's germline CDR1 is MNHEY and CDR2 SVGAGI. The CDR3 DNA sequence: TGTGCCAGCAGGAAAGGGGGGCGAAGTAATGAAAAACTGTTTTTT. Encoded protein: CASRKGGRSNEKLFF.

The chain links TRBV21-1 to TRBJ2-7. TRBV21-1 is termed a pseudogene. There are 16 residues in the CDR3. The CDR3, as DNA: TGTGCCAGCCGACTAGGACGAGACAGGCCCCGGGGGGAGCAGTACTTC. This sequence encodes CASRLGRDRPRGEQYF.

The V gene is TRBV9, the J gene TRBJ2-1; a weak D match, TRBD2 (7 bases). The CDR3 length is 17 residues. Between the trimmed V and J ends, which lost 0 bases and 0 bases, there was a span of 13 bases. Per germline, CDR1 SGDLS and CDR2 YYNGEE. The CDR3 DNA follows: TGTGCCAGCAGCGTAGTTGGCGGGGGCCTCTCCTACAATGAGCAGTTCTTC. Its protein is CASSVVGGGLSYNEQFF.

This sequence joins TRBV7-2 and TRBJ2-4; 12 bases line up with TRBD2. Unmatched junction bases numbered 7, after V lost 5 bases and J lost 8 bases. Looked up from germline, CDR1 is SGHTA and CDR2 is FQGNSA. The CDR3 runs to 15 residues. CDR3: CASSTLAGGQDIQYF. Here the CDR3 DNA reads TGTGCCAGCAGCACGCTAGCGGGGGGGCAGGACATTCAGTACTTC.

The CDR3 spells CASIGGGYDTDTQYF. CDR3 coding DNA: TGTGCCAGTATTGGCGGGGGGTATGACACAGATACGCAGTATTTT. The V and J genes are TRBV19 and TRBJ2-3, with TRBD2 matching over 8 bases. The germline CDR1 and CDR2 sequences are LNHDA and SQIVND (reference sequence). The CDR3 consists of 15 residues. V lost 7 bases, J lost 2 bases, and 8 bases stayed unmatched. Using reference TRBV19 and TRBJ2-3 for the parts outside the CDR3, the full variable domain is DGGITQSPKYLFRKEGQNVTLSCEQNLNHDAMYWYRQDPGQGLRLIYYSQIVNDFQKGDIAEGYSVSREKKESFPLTVTSAQKNPTAFYLCASIGGGYDTDTQYFGPGTRLTVL.